These 8 T cell receptor beta chains came from one sample sequenced in a study of OX40 agonist ivuxolimab in advanced cancers. Profiling relied on immunoSEQ multiplex PCR, and the TCRdb table lists in-frame clones only, not all of them. The sample records over 45,000 clones, around 79% being singletons. The specimen was CD4+ or CD8+ T cells sorted from blood, collected in a trial of the OX40 agonist ivuxolimab. The receptors were gathered from an adult with an advanced solid tumor such as melanoma, head and neck, liver or kidney cancer.

The V gene is TRBV5-1, the J gene TRBJ2-1; 12 bases fit TRBD2. J lost 10 bases, V lost 0 bases, and 8 bases had no gene match. Germline V lookup: CDR1 SGHRS, CDR2 YFSETQ. The CDR3 has 16 residues. The CDR3 is CASSLAQPGTSGEQFF. DNA for the CDR3: TGCGCCAGCAGCTTGGCACAGCCTGGGACTAGCGGGGAGCAGTTCTTC.

The chain couples TRBV10-2 to TRBJ2-5, with TRBD2 matching 10 bases. In germline, CDR1 is WSHSY, CDR2 SAAADI. The V and J ends lost 5 bases and 5 bases, in that order; junction bases with no gene match: 2. This CDR3 is built from 13 residues. The CDR3 is CASSSTSGETQYF. In nucleotides, the CDR3 is TGCGCCAGCAGTTCGACTAGCGGGGAGACCCAGTACTTC.

The rearrangement uses TRBV27 and TRBJ2-7; TRBD1 agrees at 7 bases. The germline V gene has CDR1 MNHEY and CDR2 SMNVEV (reference sequence). Germline trimming cut 8 bases from V and 7 bases from J; bases unmatched to any gene: 11. CDR3 length: 13 residues. The CDR3 reads CASSDRDQSEQYF. The CDR3 DNA reads as TGTGCCAGCTCAGACAGGGATCAATCGGAGCAGTACTTC.

This clone was recorded once. The gene calls are TRBV28 and TRBJ2-5; TRBD2 aligns across 9 bases. Germline V gene lookup returns CDR1 MDHEN and CDR2 SYDVKM. The CDR3 is 16 amino acids. V lost 7 bases and J lost 2; bases outside the gene matches: 11. The CDR3 region has the DNA TGTGCCAGCAAGCGGGGGGCAGGGGGATCACAAGAGACCCAGTACTTC. Its protein is CASKRGAGGSQETQYF.

This rearrangement joins TRBV28 to TRBJ1-3; no clear D. The V end lost 7 bases, the J end lost 3 bases, and 1 base lay between the germline ends. The germline gives CDR1 MDHEN, CDR2 SYDVKM. This CDR3 region has 10 residues. This chain's CDR3 is CASNGNTIYF. The CDR3 DNA follows: TGTGCCAGCAATGGAAACACCATATATTTT.

The chain combines TRBV14 with TRBJ2-7; perhaps TRBD1 as D (6 bases). Trimming pared 4 bases from V and 3 bases from J, leaving 10 bases between. This CDR3 is built from 13 residues. From germline, CDR1 is SGHDN and CDR2 FVKESK. This chain's CDR3 is CASSLQGHYEQYF. The CDR3 DNA reads as TGTGCCAGCAGCCTCCAGGGACACTACGAGCAGTACTTC.

V gene TRBV19 combines with J gene TRBJ1-4; D unclear. Trimming cost V 3 bases and J 3 bases, with 11 bases left between them. Germline V gene lookup returns CDR1 LNHDA and CDR2 SQIVND (reference sequence). The CDR3 covers 15 residues. In nucleotides, the CDR3 is TGTGCCAGTAGTATGGAGGGCGGACCTAATGAAAAACTGTTTTTT. Amino acids: CASSMEGGPNEKLFF.

The CDR3 DNA sequence: TGTGCCAGCAGCCCAGCCGGGACAGGGCCTCCAGATACGCAGTATTTT. Translated, it gives CASSPAGTGPPDTQYF. J is TRBJ2-3 and V is TRBV9; 9 bases fit TRBD1. In germline, CDR1 is SGDLS, CDR2 YYNGEE. V lost 4 bases and J lost 4; bases outside the gene matches: 10. This CDR3 spans 16 amino acids.